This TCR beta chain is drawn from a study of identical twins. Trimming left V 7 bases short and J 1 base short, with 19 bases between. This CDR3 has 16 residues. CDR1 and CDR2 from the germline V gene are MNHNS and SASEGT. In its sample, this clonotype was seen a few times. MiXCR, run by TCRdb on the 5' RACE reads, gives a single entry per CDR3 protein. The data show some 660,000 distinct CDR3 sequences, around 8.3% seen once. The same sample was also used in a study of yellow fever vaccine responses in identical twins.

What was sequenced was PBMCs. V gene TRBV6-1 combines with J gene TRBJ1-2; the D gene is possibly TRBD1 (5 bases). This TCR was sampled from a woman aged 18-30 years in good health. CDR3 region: CASTSWVGVFNYGYTF. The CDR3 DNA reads TGTGCCAGCACCTCGTGGGTAGGGGTATTTAACTATGGCTACACCTTC.